The following is a T cell receptor beta chain sequence with its context. This clone has only a few counts. Its antigen remains undetermined. No base quality information exists; no much larger clone differs at one position. CDR1 and CDR2 (MNHNS, SASEGT) derive from the germline V gene. The CDR3 measures 14 amino acids from cysteine to phenylalanine. The DNA shown is the 42-base CDR3, in frame from base 1. V sheds 8 bases and J sheds 5 bases, leaving 18 bases between their ends. This entry comes from a study of T cells in localized non-small cell lung cancer (dated by TCRdb to about 2020). Study-level background: T cell repertoires of 236 early-stage NSCLC patients were analyzed, with tumors being compared against uninvolved tumor-adjacent lungs. The mean age of the NSCLC patients was approximately 71 years, with about 130 men and 85 to 110 women. The cohort comprised under 250 treatment-naïve NSCLC patients with resected, localized lung tumors. Study-wide findings and limitations: Because of the exploratory design, TCR variables were selected using unadjusted p-values without false-discovery rate correction. Uninvolved tumor-adjacent lung showed the highest T cell clonality, higher than tumor, which suggests more focused antigenic responses in the uninvolved tumor-adjacent lung. Multi-region tumor sequencing was not performed, so intratumor heterogeneity could not be excluded. A median of about 53 of the top 100 tumor clones were detected in paired uninvolved adjacent lung, and some 29 of these tumor clones were also found among the top 100 clones of the paired uninvolved adjacent lung. Longer overall survival was associated with higher blood T cell density, whereas shorter survival was associated with higher adjacent-lung clonality.

The immunoSEQ Assay was used to sequence TCR beta CDR3 regions from DNA. Concerning the study's data processing: T cell density was computed as TCR beta template counts normalized to usable DNA estimated by amplifying housekeeping genes. Richness was estimated using the preseqR package, with extrapolation to 400,000 templates for PBMC samples and to 120,000 templates for tissue samples. Clonality was defined by subtracting Pielou's evenness from one. Tissue-enriched TCRs were identified through differential abundance testing performed on productive amino-acid clonotypes, with a minimum total count of 5 and an alpha of 0.1. Repertoire overlap between compartments was quantified with the Jaccard Index and Morisita Overlap Index. GLIPH clustered TCR beta CDR3s with public tetramer-defined viral CDR3s; viral motifs required at least three viral sequences plus V-gene enrichment. Entries here come from immuneACCESS through TCRdb and include only in-frame sequences with V and J called. Some clones fail to appear in such tables; in the studies checked, an unresolved V gene covers under half of the shortfall, and the cause of the remainder is unknown. Clonal size and the V and J genes are those of that table, whereas D and trimming came from the DNA. The sample table lists 78,000 or so clones, about four fifths of them with a count of one. 2.8% of the sample lies in the top ten.

At diagnosis, peripheral blood, uninvolved tumor-adjacent lung and tumor were collected and were preserved as a mix of fresh-frozen and FFPE material. For TCR repertoire profiling, blood samples were analyzed in the form of peripheral blood mononuclear cells. This TCR was recovered from a man aged 40 to 70 with stage I lung adenocarcinoma. The chain is encoded by TRBV6-1 joined to TRBJ2-5; TRBD1 might be the D gene, on 7 matching bases. This sample comprised peripheral blood, obtained before any cancer treatment. At the DNA level, the sequence is TGTGCCAGCTCGAGACAGGGTGGAGGGGAGACCCAGTACTTC. Translated, it gives CASSRQGGGETQYF.